The subject of this entry is one T cell receptor beta chain. The antigen is undetermined. The entry originates in a study of shared clonotypes between healthy human individuals. Sequencing used immunoSEQ multiplex PCR; TCRdb keeps in-frame clones, though not all of them. Altogether about 2,100,000 clones are present, about 92% being singletons, with the ten largest covering 1.5% to 2%. V was clipped by 3 bases and J by 1 base, with 15 bases between them. The V gene's germline CDR1 is LNHDA and CDR2 SQIVND (reference sequence). This CDR3 is 17 amino acids long. Naive CD8 populations comprised CD45RO-negative cells positively selected for CCR7, excluding terminally differentiated effector memory CD45RA+ cells. Study-level points and caveats: Sharing of clonotypes among donors was expected to vary with sequencing depth.

This clonotype was obtained from a man younger than 35 in good health. Some clones in this sample may be carry-over from other donors' samples. The rearrangement uses TRBV19 and TRBJ2-2; D might be TRBD2 (6 bases). The sequenced sample was naive CD8+ T cells from PBMCs. CDR3 sequence reads: CASSIPWVAENTGELFF. The CDR3 bases are TGTGCCAGTAGTATCCCGTGGGTAGCGGAGAACACCGGGGAGCTGTTTTTT.